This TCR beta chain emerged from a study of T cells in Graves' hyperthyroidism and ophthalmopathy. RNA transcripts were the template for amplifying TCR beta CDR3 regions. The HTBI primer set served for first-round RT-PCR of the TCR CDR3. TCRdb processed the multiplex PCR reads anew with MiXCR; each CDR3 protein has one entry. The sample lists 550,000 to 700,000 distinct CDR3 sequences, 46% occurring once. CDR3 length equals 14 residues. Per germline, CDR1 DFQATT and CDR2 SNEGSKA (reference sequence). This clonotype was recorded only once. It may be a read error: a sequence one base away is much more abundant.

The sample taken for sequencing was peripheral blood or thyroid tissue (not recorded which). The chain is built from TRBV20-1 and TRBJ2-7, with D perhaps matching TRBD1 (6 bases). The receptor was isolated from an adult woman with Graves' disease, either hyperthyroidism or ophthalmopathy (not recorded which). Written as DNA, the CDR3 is TGCAGTGCTAGAGACCCGGACAGCACCTACGAGCATTACTTC. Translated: CSARDPDSTYEHYF.